This entry features one T cell receptor beta chain sequence. These data belong to a study of blood T cell repertoires in COVID-19. At the level of the study: Samples came from the United States, Italy and Spain, spanning acute and convalescent COVID-19. The cDNA or gDNA used as material had been derived from T cells, B-cell-depleted T cells, or PBMCs.

V lost 5 bases and J 2 bases, leaving 16 bases between the germline ends. The CDR3 totals 15 residues. Germline lookup yields CDR1 SGHAT and CDR2 FQNNGV. The authors' processing: Amplification from reference gene primers served as the basis for estimated nucleated cell counts. Repertoires were generated with immunoSEQ multiplex PCR, while TCRdb's copy carries only in-frame clones and drops some. For V, J and clone size, that table is used; D and trimming come from the DNA. The data hold around 100,000 clones, with roughly 86% observed a single time. Material: peripheral blood. The TCR was taken from a middle-aged man with acute or convalescent COVID-19. The chain carries TRBV11-2 and TRBJ2-7, with D tentatively TRBD1 (6 bases). The CDR3 bases are TGTGCCAGCAGCGTGGGCAGGGGCCGGACCTACGAGCAGTACTTC. This sequence encodes CASSVGRGRTYEQYF. The entire variable domain, with the rest obtained from reference TRBV11-2 and TRBJ2-7, is as follows: EAGVAQSPRYKIIEKRQSVAFWCNPISGHATLYWYQQILGQGPKLLIQFQNNGVVDDSQLPKDRFSAERLKGVDSTLKIQPAKLEDSAVYLCASSVGRGRTYEQYFGPGTRLTVT.